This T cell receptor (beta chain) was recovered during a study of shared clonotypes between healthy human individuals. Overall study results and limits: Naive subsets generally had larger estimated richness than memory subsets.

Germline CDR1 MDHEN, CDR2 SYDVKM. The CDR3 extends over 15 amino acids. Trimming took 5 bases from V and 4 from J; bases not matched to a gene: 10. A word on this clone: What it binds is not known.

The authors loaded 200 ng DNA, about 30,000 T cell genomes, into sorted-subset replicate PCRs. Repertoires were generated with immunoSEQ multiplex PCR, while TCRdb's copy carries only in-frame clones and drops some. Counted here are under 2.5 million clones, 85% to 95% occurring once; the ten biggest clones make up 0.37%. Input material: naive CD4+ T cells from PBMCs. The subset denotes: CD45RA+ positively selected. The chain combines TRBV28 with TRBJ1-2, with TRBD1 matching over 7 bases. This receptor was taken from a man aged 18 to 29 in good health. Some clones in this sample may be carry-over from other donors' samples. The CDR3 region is CASSLTGLMGYGYTF. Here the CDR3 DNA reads TGTGCCAGCAGTCTGACAGGGCTTATGGGCTATGGCTACACCTTC.